This T cell receptor beta chain originates from a study of T cell responses to AZD1222 COVID-19 vaccine. Study-level background: Pooled together were second doses at about 4 or about 12 weeks. Regarding the study as a whole: Spike-wide coverage was observed for vaccine-associated CD4 TCRs, with dominant responses at 160-218 and 743-854. Mostly white British, mostly female donors; authors suggested clonal diversity may be underestimated.

Of note for this clone: The target antigen is unknown.

Germline values: CDR1 SGDLS, CDR2 YYNGEE. Trimming left V 3 bases short and J 4 bases short, with 13 bases between. The CDR3 is 15 amino acids. Repertoires were generated with immunoSEQ multiplex PCR, while TCRdb's copy carries only in-frame clones and drops some. Among 60,000 to 75,000 clones listed, approximately 80% were seen once. The chain is built from TRBV9 and TRBJ1-4, with D maybe TRBD1 (6 bases). The clonotype originates from an adult in good health. This specimen consisted of peripheral blood, obtained on day 0 of AZD1222 vaccination. CDR3 amino acids: CASSEQGLSNEKLFF. The CDR3 bases are TGTGCCAGCAGCGAACAGGGTCTTAGTAATGAAAAACTGTTTTTT.